The present TCR beta chain was sequenced within a study of T cells in women clearing cervical HPV infection. Whole-study context: Cases were women with histologically confirmed HPV16-related CIN3 or worse, including a couple of invasive cancers. Points from the study as a whole: TRBV6-7 relative abundance averaged around 0.11% in cases and 0.15% to 0.2% in controls.

Prevalent HPV16 infections were excluded; only incident single HPV16 infections included. The protocol was immunoSEQ multiplex PCR, while the TCRdb copy is restricted to in-frame clones and leaves out a portion. This sample's table reports 23,000 or so clones. Trimming took off 5 bases at V and 0 bases at J, with 14 bases between the two ends. This CDR3 comprises 16 residues. The germline gives CDR1 LNHDA, CDR2 SQIVND (reference sequence). As regards this clone: The target antigen is unknown. The read ends 3 residues shy of where the CDR3 ends; the end is completed using the germline J gene.

This rearrangement joins TRBV19 to TRBJ2-1, with D possibly TRBD1 on 6 matching bases. This sequence originates from a woman between 18 and 70 years old with a cervical HPV16 infection that either progressed to CIN3+ or cleared (not recorded which). Sequencing was done on a sample of blood buffy coat. The chain's CDR3 is CASSAGTLSSYNEQFF. The part of the CDR3 DNA that was read is TGTGCCAGTAGTGCCGGGACACTAAGCTCCTACAATGAG.